Listed here is a single T cell receptor (beta chain). The antigen remains undetermined. The V and J ends lost 3 bases and 6 bases respectively, with 21 bases between them. The CDR3 sequence is 17 residues long. TCRdb re-called the 5' RACE reads with MiXCR, one entry per CDR3 protein. In the table there are 140,000 to 150,000 distinct CDR3 sequences, approximately 21% of which are singletons. The record originates from a study of T-cell memory formation after mild COVID-19. Study background: The study found TCR clusters largely donor specific.

Study-level points and caveats: A subset of responding clones appeared in pre-infection memory, suggesting cross-reactive memory joined. Among CD4+ contracting clones, most were CM and EM, and CD8+ ones EMRA. Whereas later expanders leaned CD4+, clones contracting day 15 to 85 showed a balanced CD4/CD8 makeup.

The receptor was derived from an adult woman who had mild COVID-19 (a few samples of this study predate the infection). Cell type and time point are not known. This chain links TRBV12-3 or TRBV12-4 with TRBJ1-5; D is perhaps TRBD1 (6 bases). The sequencing sample was made of PBMCs or a T cell subset sorted from them (not recorded which). The CDR3 sequence is CASSFIGPGGAGQPQHF. The DNA for the CDR3 is TGTGCCAGCAGTTTTATCGGGCCGGGGGGCGCCGGTCAGCCCCAGCATTTT.